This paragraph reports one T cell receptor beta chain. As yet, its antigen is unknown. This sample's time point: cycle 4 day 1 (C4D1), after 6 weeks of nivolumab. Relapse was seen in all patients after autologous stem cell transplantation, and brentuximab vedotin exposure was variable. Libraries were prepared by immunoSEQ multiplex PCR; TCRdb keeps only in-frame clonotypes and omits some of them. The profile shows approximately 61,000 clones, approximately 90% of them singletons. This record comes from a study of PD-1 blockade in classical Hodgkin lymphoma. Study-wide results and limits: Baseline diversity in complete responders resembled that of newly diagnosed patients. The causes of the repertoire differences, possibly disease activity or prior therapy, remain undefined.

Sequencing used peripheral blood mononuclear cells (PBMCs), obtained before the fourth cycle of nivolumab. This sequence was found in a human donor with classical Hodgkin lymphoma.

The CDR3 DNA is TGTGCCAGCAGCTTACAAGAGGGGGGGTACTATGGCTACACCTTC. Translated: CASSLQEGGYYGYTF. The chain is built from TRBV7-9 and TRBJ1-2, with D possibly being TRBD1 (6 bases). The CDR3 length is 15 residues. Trimming stripped 2 bases from V and 3 bases from J, with 13 bases between. Germline CDR1 and CDR2: SEHNR and FQNEAQ (reference sequence).